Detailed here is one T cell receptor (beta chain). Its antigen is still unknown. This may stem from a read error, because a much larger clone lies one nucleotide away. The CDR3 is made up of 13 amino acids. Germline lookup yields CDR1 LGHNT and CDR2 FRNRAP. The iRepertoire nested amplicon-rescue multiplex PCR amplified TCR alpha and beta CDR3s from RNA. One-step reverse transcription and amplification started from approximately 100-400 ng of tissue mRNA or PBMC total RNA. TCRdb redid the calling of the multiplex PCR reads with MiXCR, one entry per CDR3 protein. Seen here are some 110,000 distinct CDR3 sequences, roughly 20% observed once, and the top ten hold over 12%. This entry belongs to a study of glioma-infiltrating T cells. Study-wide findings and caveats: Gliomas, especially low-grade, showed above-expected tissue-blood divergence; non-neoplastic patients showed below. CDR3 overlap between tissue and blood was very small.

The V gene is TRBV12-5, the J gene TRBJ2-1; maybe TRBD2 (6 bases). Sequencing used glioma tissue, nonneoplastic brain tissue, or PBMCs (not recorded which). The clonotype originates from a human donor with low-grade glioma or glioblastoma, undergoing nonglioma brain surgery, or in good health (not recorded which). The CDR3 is CASGPSGRNGQFF. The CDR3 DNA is TGTGCTAGTGGTCCTTCGGGGAGGAATGGGCAGTTCTTC.